This T cell receptor beta chain was identified during a study of blood T cell repertoires in COVID-19. Study in general: Sources were T cells, B-cell-depleted T cells, or PBMCs; the material itself was cDNA or gDNA.

Germline V gene lookup returns CDR1 LNHDA and CDR2 SQIVND (reference sequence). J was trimmed by 7 bases and V by 6 bases; bases with no gene match: 12. This CDR3 has 15 amino acids. The table came from immunoSEQ multiplex PCR; TCRdb's copy has only in-frame clones and leaves some out. The table has approximately 70,000 clones, around 83% seen once. The chain carries TRBV19 and TRBJ1-1, with 9 bases lining up with TRBD1. Sample: peripheral blood. The TCR sequence derives from a woman of 80 years or more with active or convalescent COVID-19. The CDR3 here is CASSRSGTGLVEAFF. CDR3 bases: TGTGCCAGTAGCCGATCCGGGACAGGGTTGGTTGAAGCTTTCTTT.